This TCR beta chain was retrieved from a study of blood T cell repertoires in COVID-19. Study context: The United States, Italy and Spain supplied acute and convalescent COVID-19 samples.

In the original analysis: Researchers report that nucleated cell counts were estimated from reference gene primer amplification. The table came from immunoSEQ multiplex PCR; TCRdb's copy has only in-frame clones and leaves some out. V and J calls and clone size follow that table, whereas D and trimming were derived from the DNA. The profile shows roughly 180,000 clones, approximately 85% of them singletons. V gave up 2 bases and J gave up 6 bases, with 12 bases separating them. CDR1 SGHAT and CDR2 FQDESV come from the germline V gene (reference sequence). The CDR3 runs 14 residues. Sequencing was performed on PBMCs or T cells enriched from blood (not recorded which). V gene TRBV11-1 combines with J gene TRBJ2-3; unclear D gene. This receptor was obtained from a young woman who had recovered from COVID-19. The CDR3 sequence: CASSLPSPSDTQYF. CDR3 bases: TGTGCCAGCAGCTTACCGTCTCCTTCCGATACGCAGTATTTT.